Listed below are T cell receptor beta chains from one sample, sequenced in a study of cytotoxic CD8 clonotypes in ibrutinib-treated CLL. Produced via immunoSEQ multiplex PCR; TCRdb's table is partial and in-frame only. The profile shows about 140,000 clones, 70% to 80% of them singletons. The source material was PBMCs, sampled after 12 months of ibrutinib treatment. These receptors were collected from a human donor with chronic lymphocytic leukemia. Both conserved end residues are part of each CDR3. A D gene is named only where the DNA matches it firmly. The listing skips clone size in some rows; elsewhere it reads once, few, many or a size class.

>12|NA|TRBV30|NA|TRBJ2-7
CAWSVRGYEQYF
TGTGCCTGGAGTGTCCGAGGCTACGAGCAGTACTTC
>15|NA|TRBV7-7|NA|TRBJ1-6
CASSLYQKVDSPLHF
TGTGCCAGCAGCTTATACCAGAAGGTTGATTCACCCCTCCACTTT
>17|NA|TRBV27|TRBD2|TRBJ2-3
CASSLRLAGGATDTQYF
TGTGCCAGCAGTCTAAGACTAGCGGGAGGAGCTACAGATACGCAGTATTTT
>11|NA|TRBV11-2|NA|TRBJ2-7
CASSLDSEQYF
TGTGCCAGCAGCTTAGACAGCGAGCAGTACTTC
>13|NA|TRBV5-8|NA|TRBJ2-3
CASSSLERGTQYF
TGTGCCAGCAGCTCTCTAGAGAGGGGTACGCAGTATTTT
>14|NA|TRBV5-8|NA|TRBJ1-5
CASSGTLPNQPQHF
TGTGCCAGCAGCGGGACACTCCCTAATCAGCCCCAGCATTTT
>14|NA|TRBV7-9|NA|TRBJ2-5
CASSLVGGKETQYF
TGTGCCAGCAGCTTAGTCGGCGGGAAAGAGACCCAGTACTTC
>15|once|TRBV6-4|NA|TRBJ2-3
CASRGGAGRTDTQYF
TGTGCCAGCAGGGGCGGGGCGGGGAGGACAGATACGCAGTATTTT
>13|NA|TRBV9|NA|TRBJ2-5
CASSLTYQETQYF
TGTGCCAGCAGCCTCACGTACCAAGAGACCCAGTACTTC
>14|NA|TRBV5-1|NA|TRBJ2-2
CASIEGSTRGELFF
TGCGCCAGCATAGAGGGCAGCACTCGCGGGGAGCTGTTTTTT
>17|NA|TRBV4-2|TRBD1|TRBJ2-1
CASSHVKGQVAYNEQFF
TGTGCCAGCAGCCACGTTAAAGGACAGGTCGCTTACAATGAGCAGTTCTTC
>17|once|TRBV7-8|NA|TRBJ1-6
CASSLGGVRSYNSPLHF
TGTGCCAGCAGCTTAGGAGGGGTTCGCTCCTATAATTCACCCCTCCACTTT
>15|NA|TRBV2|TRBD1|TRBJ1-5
CASSVGGTGTQPQHF
TGTGCCAGCAGTGTAGGCGGGACAGGGACTCAGCCCCAGCATTTT
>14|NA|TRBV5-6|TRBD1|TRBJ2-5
CASSQTGYQETQYF
TGTGCCAGCAGTCAGACAGGGTACCAAGAGACCCAGTACTTC